Listed here is a single T cell receptor (beta chain). This record belongs to a study of blood T cell repertoires in COVID-19. Study-level information: Spain, Italy and the United States supplied samples that represented acute and convalescent COVID-19.

Authors' processing steps: Counts of nucleated cells, estimated from reference gene primer amplification, were obtained. Libraries were prepared by immunoSEQ multiplex PCR; TCRdb keeps only in-frame clonotypes and omits some of them. The DNA was the basis for D and trimming; V, J and clone size are from that table. The sample lists about 120,000 clones; 60% to 85% were seen once. This CDR3 contains 13 residues. CDR1 and CDR2 from the germline V gene are MGHDK and SYGVNS. Losses at the gene ends were 6 bases for V and 4 bases for J; bases not matched to a gene: 3. The clonotype comes from a man in his 70s with acute or convalescent COVID-19. The sequencing sample was made of peripheral blood. The chain uses TRBV25-1 and TRBJ1-1; TRBD1 matches 9 bases. CDR3 nucleotides: TGTGCCAGCAGACAGGGGGCGCGCACTGAAGCTTTCTTT. Translating it yields CASRQGARTEAFF.